The present TCR beta chain was sequenced within a study of blood T cell repertoires in COVID-19. The protocol was immunoSEQ multiplex PCR, while the TCRdb copy is restricted to in-frame clones and leaves out a portion. Found here are around 210,000 clones, over 70% of them singletons; the top ten hold around 5.1%. This CDR3 has 17 residues. V lost 2 bases to trimming and J lost 4 bases; unmatched junction nucleotides: 10. The germline V gene has CDR1 SGHTA and CDR2 FQGNSA. The gene calls are TRBV7-2 and TRBJ2-7, with TRBD2 matching over 11 bases. This TCR came from a woman aged 70 to 79 with acute or convalescent COVID-19. The specimen was peripheral blood. The CDR3 protein is CASSLTLAGTSGYEQYF. CDR3 sequence (DNA): TGTGCCAGCAGCTTAACCTTGGCCGGGACTAGCGGATACGAGCAGTACTTC.